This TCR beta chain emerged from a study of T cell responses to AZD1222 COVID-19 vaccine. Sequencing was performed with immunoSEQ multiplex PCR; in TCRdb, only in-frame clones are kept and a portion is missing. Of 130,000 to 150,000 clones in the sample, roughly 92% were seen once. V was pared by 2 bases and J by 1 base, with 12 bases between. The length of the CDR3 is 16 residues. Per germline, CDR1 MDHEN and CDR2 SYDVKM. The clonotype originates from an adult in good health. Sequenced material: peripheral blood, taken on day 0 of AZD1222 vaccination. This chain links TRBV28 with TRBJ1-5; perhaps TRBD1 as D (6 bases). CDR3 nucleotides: TGTGCCAGCAGTTTAGGTGGACAGATAAGCAATCAGCCCCAGCATTTT. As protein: CASSLGGQISNQPQHF. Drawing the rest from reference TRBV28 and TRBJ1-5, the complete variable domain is DVKVTQSSRYLVKRTGEKVFLECVQDMDHENMFWYRQDPGLGLRLIYFSYDVKMKEKGDIPEGYSVSREKKERFSLILESASTNQTSMYLCASSLGGQISNQPQHFGDGTRLSIL.